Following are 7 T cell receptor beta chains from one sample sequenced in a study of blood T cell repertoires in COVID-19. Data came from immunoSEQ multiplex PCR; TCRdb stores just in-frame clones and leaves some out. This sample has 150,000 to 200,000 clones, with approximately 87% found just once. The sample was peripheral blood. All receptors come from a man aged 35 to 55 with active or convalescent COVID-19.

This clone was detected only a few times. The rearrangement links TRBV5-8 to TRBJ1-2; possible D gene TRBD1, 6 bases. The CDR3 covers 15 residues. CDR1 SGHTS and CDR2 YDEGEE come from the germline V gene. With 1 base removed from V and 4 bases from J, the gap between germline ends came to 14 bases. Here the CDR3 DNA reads TGTGCCAGCAGCTTGAGTGCAGGGGTTGGCTATGGCTACACCTTC. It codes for CASSLSAGVGYGYTF.

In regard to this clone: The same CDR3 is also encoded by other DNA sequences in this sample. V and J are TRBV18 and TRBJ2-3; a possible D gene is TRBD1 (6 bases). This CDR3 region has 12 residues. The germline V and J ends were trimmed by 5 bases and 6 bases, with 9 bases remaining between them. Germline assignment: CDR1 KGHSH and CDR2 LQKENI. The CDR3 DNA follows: TGTGCCAGCTCATCAGACAGGGATACGCAGTATTTT. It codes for CASSSDRDTQYF. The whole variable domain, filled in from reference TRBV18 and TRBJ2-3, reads NAGVMQNPRHLVRRRGQEARLRCSPMKGHSHVYWYRQLPEEGLKFMVYLQKENIIDESGMPKERFSAEFPKEGPSILRIQQVVRGDSAAYFCASSSDRDTQYFGPGTRLTVL.

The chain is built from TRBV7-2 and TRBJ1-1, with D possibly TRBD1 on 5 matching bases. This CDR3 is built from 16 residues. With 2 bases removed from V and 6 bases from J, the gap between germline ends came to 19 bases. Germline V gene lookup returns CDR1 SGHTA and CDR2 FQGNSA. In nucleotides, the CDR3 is TGTGCCAGCAGCTTATCTGTTGCTGCAGGGCCGTCTGAAGCTTTCTTT. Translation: CASSLSVAAGPSEAFF.

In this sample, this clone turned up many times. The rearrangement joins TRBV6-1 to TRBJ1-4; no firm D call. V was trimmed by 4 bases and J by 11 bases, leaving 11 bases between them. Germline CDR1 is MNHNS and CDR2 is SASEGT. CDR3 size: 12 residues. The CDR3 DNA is TGTGCCAGCAGTGTAGCTGGAGGTAAACTGTTTTTT. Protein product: CASSVAGGKLFF.

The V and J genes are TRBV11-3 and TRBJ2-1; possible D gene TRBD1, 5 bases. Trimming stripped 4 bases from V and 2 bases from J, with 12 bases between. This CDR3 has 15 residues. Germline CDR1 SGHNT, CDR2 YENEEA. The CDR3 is CASSWGSVAYNEQFF. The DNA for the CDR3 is TGTGCCAGCAGCTGGGGCTCAGTGGCCTACAATGAGCAGTTCTTC.

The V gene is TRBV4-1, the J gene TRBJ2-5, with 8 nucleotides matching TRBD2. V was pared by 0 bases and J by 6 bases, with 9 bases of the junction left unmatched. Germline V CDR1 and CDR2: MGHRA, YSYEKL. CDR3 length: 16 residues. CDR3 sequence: CASSQDSVAGTQTQYF. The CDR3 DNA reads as TGCGCCAGCAGCCAAGATTCGGTAGCGGGGACTCAGACCCAGTACTTC.

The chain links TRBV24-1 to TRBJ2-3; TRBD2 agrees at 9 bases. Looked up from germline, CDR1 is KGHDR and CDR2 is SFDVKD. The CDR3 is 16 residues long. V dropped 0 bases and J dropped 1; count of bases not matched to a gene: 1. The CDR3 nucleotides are TGTGCCACCAGTGATTTGTCTAGCGGGGGCACAGATACGCAGTATTTT. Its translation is CATSDLSSGGTDTQYF.